This T cell receptor beta chain was obtained from a study of cytomegalovirus exposure and HLA in healthy donors. The PCR was carried out with 60 Vbeta primers and 13 Jbeta primers. The method was immunoSEQ multiplex PCR; TCRdb's version includes in-frame clones alone and lacks a portion of them. The sample has 130,000 or so clones; 84% are singletons. CDR3 size: 13 residues. The V gene lost 6 bases and the J gene lost 5 bases, with 14 bases spanning the gap. Germline CDR1 LNHNV, CDR2 YYDKDF (reference sequence). Notes on this clone: The antigen remains undetermined.

Study-level points and caveats: One variant, a missense change in DCLRE1C, was linked in a later analysis to TCR beta V- and J-gene trimming.

This chain uses TRBV15 with TRBJ2-7, with a weak D call TRBD1 (7 bases). Sequencing used PBMCs. The receptor was derived from a woman aged 18-29 years in good health and CMV-seropositive. This CDR3 reads CATRGTGEDEQYF. The CDR3 DNA reads TGTGCCACCAGGGGCACAGGGGAGGACGAGCAGTACTTC.